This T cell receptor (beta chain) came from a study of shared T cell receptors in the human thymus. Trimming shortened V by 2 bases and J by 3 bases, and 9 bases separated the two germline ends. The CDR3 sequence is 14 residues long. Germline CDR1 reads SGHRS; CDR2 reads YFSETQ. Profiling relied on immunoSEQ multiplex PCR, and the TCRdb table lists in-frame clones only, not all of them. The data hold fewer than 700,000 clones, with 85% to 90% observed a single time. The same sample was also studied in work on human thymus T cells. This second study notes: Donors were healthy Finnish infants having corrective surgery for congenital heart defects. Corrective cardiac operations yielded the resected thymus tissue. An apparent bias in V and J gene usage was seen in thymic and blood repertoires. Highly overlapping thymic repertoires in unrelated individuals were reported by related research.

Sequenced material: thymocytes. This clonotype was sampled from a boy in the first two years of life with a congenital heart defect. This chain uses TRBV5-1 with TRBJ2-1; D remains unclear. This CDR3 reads CASSFEADYNEQFF. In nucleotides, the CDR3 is TGCGCCAGCAGCTTCGAGGCTGACTACAATGAGCAGTTCTTC.